The 22 T cell receptor beta chains below come from one sample, sequenced in a study of identical twins. Using its own MiXCR run on the 5' RACE reads, TCRdb lists one record per CDR3 protein. Of fewer than 650,000 distinct CDR3 sequences in the sample, 9.5% to 10% were seen once. A further study also used this sample, focusing on yellow fever vaccine responses in identical twins.

The sequencing sample was made of PBMCs. The receptors shown here come from a young woman in good health.

This chain links TRBV29-1 with TRBJ2-6; TRBD2 matches 9 bases. From germline, CDR1 is SQVTM and CDR2 ANQGSEA. This CDR3 spans 17 amino acids. V was pared by 4 bases and J by 0 bases, with 7 bases of the junction left unmatched. The CDR3 bases are TGCAGCGTTGCGTTGACTAGCGGAAGCTCTGGGGCCAACGTCCTGACTTTC. It translates to CSVALTSGSSGANVLTF.

The chain links TRBV5-6 to TRBJ2-1; 15 positions match TRBD2. The CDR3 consists of 17 residues. Germline V gene sequence: CDR1 SGHDT, CDR2 YYEEEE. After removal of 7 bases from V and 4 bases from J, the junction contained 9 bases not matched to a gene. CDR3 loop: CASGPGLAGGKYNEQFF. In nucleotides, the CDR3 is TGTGCCAGCGGACCGGGACTAGCGGGAGGAAAGTACAATGAGCAGTTCTTC.

The sample holds a few counts of this clonotype. The V gene is TRBV10-1, the J gene TRBJ2-7; perhaps TRBD1 as D (6 bases). This CDR3 is built from 16 residues. Between the trimmed V and J ends, which lost 6 bases and 2 bases, there was a span of 20 bases. The germline gives CDR1 WNHNN, CDR2 SYGVQD (reference sequence). CDR3: CASSNSDSQTTYEQYF. The CDR3 DNA follows: TGCGCCAGCAGCAATTCGGACAGCCAAACGACCTACGAGCAGTACTTC.

This clonotype was found many times. The V and J genes are TRBV20-1 and TRBJ2-1; D not resolved. The CDR3 spans 13 residues. Trimming left V 3 bases short and J 2 bases short, with 8 bases between. In germline, CDR1 is DFQATT, CDR2 SNEGSKA (reference sequence). The CDR3 protein is CSASGHTYNEQFF. Written as DNA, the CDR3 is TGCAGTGCTAGCGGTCATACCTACAATGAGCAGTTCTTC.

In this sample, this clonotype turned up many times. The rearrangement uses TRBV10-3 and TRBJ2-7; D unclear. Germline lookup yields CDR1 ENHRY and CDR2 SYGVKD. V dropped 2 bases and J dropped 3 bases, with 8 bases sitting between them. This CDR3 is 13 amino acids long. The CDR3 loop reads CAISEEWSYEQYF. The CDR3 DNA is TGTGCCATCAGTGAGGAGTGGAGCTACGAGCAGTACTTC.

The rearrangement joins TRBV7-2 to TRBJ2-1; D might be TRBD1 (5 bases). Germline-derived CDR1 and CDR2 are SGHTA and FQGNSA. V shed 5 bases and J shed 6 bases, with 20 bases lying between them. CDR3 size: 16 residues. The CDR3 DNA reads TGTGCCAGCAGCCCACGGACACAAACAATAGCCAATGAGCAGTTCTTC. This gives the protein CASSPRTQTIANEQFF.

This chain uses TRBV6-5 with TRBJ2-2; D might be TRBD2 (5 bases). V was trimmed by 4 bases and J by 6 bases, leaving 15 bases between them. The CDR3 spans 15 residues. Germline V gives CDR1 MNHEY, CDR2 SVGAGI. CDR3 in DNA: TGTGCCAGCAGTTCCCCCTCGCGGGTATCCGGGGAGCTGTTTTTT. Translating gives CASSSPSRVSGELFF.

In its sample, this clonotype was seen a few times. V gene TRBV6-5 combines with J gene TRBJ2-5; D uncertain. Trimming stripped 0 bases from V and 3 bases from J, with 8 bases between. CDR3 length: 14 amino acids. Germline loops: CDR1 MNHEY, CDR2 SVGAGI. The CDR3 DNA is TGTGCCAGCAGTTACTCGAGGCCCGAAGAGACCCAGTACTTC. It encodes CASSYSRPEETQYF.

This chain uses TRBV20-1 with TRBJ1-6; D is uncertain. In germline, CDR1 is DFQATT, CDR2 SNEGSKA (reference sequence). The CDR3 totals 14 residues. V lost 0 bases and J lost 8, with 11 bases in between. The CDR3 is CSARDEDLDSPLHF. CDR3 nucleotide sequence: TGCAGTGCTAGAGATGAGGACCTCGATTCACCCCTCCACTTT.

This clonotype occurred once. V and J are TRBV27 and TRBJ2-1; perhaps TRBD2 as D (6 bases). Looked up from germline, CDR1 is MNHEY and CDR2 is SMNVEV (reference sequence). The CDR3 is 15 residues long. V lost 3 bases and J 4 bases, leaving 13 bases between the germline ends. CDR3 region: CASSFGASAYNEQFF. The CDR3 DNA reads TGTGCCAGCAGTTTTGGGGCTAGCGCTTACAATGAGCAGTTCTTC.

This rearrangement joins TRBV6-5 to TRBJ2-1; D not certain. Germline CDR1 is MNHEY and CDR2 is SVGAGI. Trimming removed 0 bases at V and 0 bases at J, with 9 bases between. The CDR3 length is 16 residues. The CDR3 sequence: CASSYSSSISYNEQFF. The CDR3 nucleotides are TGTGCCAGCAGTTACTCGAGCAGTATCTCCTACAATGAGCAGTTCTTC.

The genes are TRBV27 and TRBJ2-3, with D unclear. Germline CDR1 MNHEY, CDR2 SMNVEV (reference sequence). The CDR3 is 15 amino acids. The V gene lost 2 bases and the J gene lost 6 bases, with 15 bases spanning the gap. In nucleotides, the CDR3 is TGTGCCAGCAGTTTAGTGGGTGGGGTACACGATACGCAGTATTTT. This codes for CASSLVGGVHDTQYF.

The genes are TRBV7-9 and TRBJ2-3, with D perhaps matching TRBD2 (7 bases). This CDR3 has 15 residues. The V and J ends lost 5 bases and 5 bases respectively, with 17 bases between them. CDR1 and CDR2 from the germline V gene are SEHNR and FQNEAQ (reference sequence). The CDR3 spells CASSPEGGRVDTQYF. CDR3 sequence (DNA): TGTGCCAGCAGCCCGGAGGGGGGGCGCGTAGATACGCAGTATTTT.

This clonotype was observed many times. J is TRBJ2-7 and V is TRBV29-1; 7 nucleotides line up with TRBD1. The germline V gene has CDR1 SQVTM and CDR2 ANQGSEA. V lost 4 bases and J lost 3; bases outside the gene matches: 15. The CDR3 length is 16 residues. CDR3 bases: TGCAGCGTTGGACAGGGTGGCCGTACTTGGGTCTACGAGCAGTACTTC. Encoded protein: CSVGQGGRTWVYEQYF.

The chain couples TRBV20-1 to TRBJ2-3; 8 nucleotides line up with TRBD2. Germline V CDR1 and CDR2: DFQATT, SNEGSKA (reference sequence). The CDR3 has 14 residues. Trimming at V came to 0 bases and at J to 3 bases, leaving 2 bases not matched to a gene. CDR3 region: CSARETSGTDTQYF. CDR3 nucleotide sequence: TGCAGTGCTAGAGAAACTAGCGGAACAGATACGCAGTATTTT.

Only a few counts were recorded for this clonotype. The chain uses TRBV20-1 and TRBJ2-3; D not certain. The CDR3 length is 14 residues. The V gene lost 1 base and the J gene lost 2 bases, with 10 bases spanning the gap. CDR1 and CDR2 (germline): DFQATT, SNEGSKA (reference sequence). The chain's CDR3 is CSARGGPITDTQYF. The CDR3 DNA sequence: TGCAGTGCTAGAGGCGGACCGATCACAGATACGCAGTATTTT.

The chain has TRBV11-2 and TRBJ2-2; possibly TRBD2 for D (6 bases). This CDR3 spans 16 amino acids. The germline V gene has CDR1 SGHAT and CDR2 FQNNGV. V dropped 5 bases and J dropped 1 base, with 14 bases sitting between them. Here the CDR3 DNA reads TGTGCCAGCAGCCGGAAGGTCGGGGGGAACACCGGGGAGCTGTTTTTT. Its translation: CASSRKVGGNTGELFF.

This clonotype showed up just a few times. The rearrangement joins TRBV6-2 or TRBV6-3 to TRBJ2-1; D might be TRBD2 (6 bases). Germline V gene sequence: CDR1 MNHEY, CDR2 SVGEGT. Between the trimmed V and J ends, which lost 6 bases and 3 bases, there was a span of 21 bases. CDR3 length: 17 residues. The chain's CDR3 is CASRLPSQRANYNEQFF. CDR3 bases: TGTGCCAGCAGGCTACCCTCGCAGCGGGCGAACTACAATGAGCAGTTCTTC.

This chain connects TRBV5-1 to TRBJ2-6, with D perhaps matching TRBD1 (6 bases). Germline CDR1 SGHRS, CDR2 YFSETQ. The CDR3 length is 16 residues. Trimming left V 4 bases short and J 0 bases short, with 11 bases between. The CDR3 region is CASSGQPNSGANVLTF. The CDR3 DNA reads TGCGCCAGCAGCGGACAGCCGAACTCTGGGGCCAACGTCCTGACTTTC.

This clonotype was detected a few times. This chain uses TRBV19 with TRBJ2-7; 9 bases line up with TRBD1. CDR1 and CDR2 from the germline V gene are LNHDA and SQIVND (reference sequence). The CDR3 is 17 amino acids. V lost 1 base to trimming and J lost 0 bases; unmatched junction nucleotides: 7. The CDR3, as DNA: TGTGCCAGTAGTATAGCCGGGACAGGGCATCCCTCCTACGAGCAGTACTTC. It encodes CASSIAGTGHPSYEQYF.

The J gene is TRBJ2-7, the V gene TRBV20-1, with D possibly being TRBD1 (6 bases). The CDR3 length is 15 residues. Trimming took off 3 bases at V and 1 base at J, with 16 bases between the two ends. Germline values: CDR1 DFQATT, CDR2 SNEGSKA (reference sequence). The DNA for the CDR3 is TGCAGTGCTAGTACTCCAAGTGGGACATCCTACGAGCAGTACTTC. Encoded protein: CSASTPSGTSYEQYF.

The chain has TRBV14 and TRBJ2-7; 8 nucleotides agree with TRBD2. Germline values: CDR1 SGHDN, CDR2 FVKESK. With 4 bases clipped from V and 6 bases from J, the junction kept 11 bases outside the gene matches. The CDR3 is made up of 15 amino acids. CDR3 sequence (DNA): TGTGCCAGCAGCCTTCGGGGGGGACTTGGGGTCGAGCAGTACTTC. As protein: CASSLRGGLGVEQYF.